Each of the 21 T cell receptor beta chains below was sequenced from the same sample in a study of breast tumors, draining lymph nodes, adjacent tissues (dated by TCRdb to about 2016). The library relied on multiplex PCR. TCRdb names Illumina HiSeq 2000 as the instrument used. Using fastp at Q25 and MiXCR, TCRdb reprocessed the public reads and kept productive beta chains. Each record represents a unique CDR3 protein, reported with the most common genes and DNA among its rows. This sample gives fewer than 250,000 distinct CDR3 sequences in total; about 30% of them show up just once. Of the sample, about 1.4% falls within the top ten clones. Lymph node samples were obtained from the axillary draining lymph nodes of breast cancer patients. The sample taken for sequencing was axillary lymph node tissue. Receptors originate from a female donor with breast cancer. Some clones in this sample may be carry-over from other donors' samples.

A note on this clonotype: The CDR3 ends on some other residue instead of the conserved phenylalanine or tryptophan, so this is likely a read error. The chain couples TRBV9 to TRBJ1-5, with no clear D. V was clipped by 3 bases and J by 3 bases, with 16 bases between them. The CDR3 consists of 16 residues. Looked up from germline, CDR1 is SGDLS and CDR2 is YYNGEE. The CDR3 nucleotides read TGTGCCAGCAGCGCGACTAGCGGGATGGACAATCAGCCCCAGCATGGT. Translation gives CASSATSGMDNQPQHG.

This clonotype was found a few times. A much bigger clone sits one base away, suggesting this may be a read error. V is TRBV6-1 and J is TRBJ1-3; D is undetermined. Germline V lookup: CDR1 MNHNS, CDR2 SASEGT. The CDR3 has 15 amino acids. DNA of the CDR3: TGTGCCAGCGTAGGCGGCGGTTACTCTGGAAACACCACATATTTT. Translation: CASVGGGYSGNTTYF.

The chain carries TRBV7-2 and TRBJ2-5; a possible D gene is TRBD2 (5 bases). Looked up from germline, CDR1 is SGHTA and CDR2 is FQGNSA. V was clipped by 5 bases and J by 0 bases, with 19 bases between them. The CDR3 spans 17 residues. This chain's CDR3 is CASSRRTGSANQETQYF. CDR3 nucleotides: TGTGCCAGCAGCAGACGCACGGGGAGCGCAAACCAAGAGACCCAGTACTTC. Drawing the rest from reference TRBV7-2 and TRBJ2-5, the complete variable domain is GAGVSQSPSNKVTEKGKDVELRCDPISGHTALYWYRQSLGQGLEFLIYFQGNSAPDKSGLPSDRFSAERTGGSVSTLTIQRTQQEDSAVYLCASSRRTGSANQETQYFGPGTRLLVL.

This clonotype was counted ten times or more. The chain uses TRBV29-1 and TRBJ2-2, with 8 bases lining up with TRBD2. The CDR3 spans 19 residues. CDR1 and CDR2 from the germline V gene are SQVTM and ANQGSEA. J lost 3 bases, V lost 4 bases, and 19 bases had no gene match. The DNA of the CDR3 is TGCAGCGTTGTTCGTAGGGACTGGGGGCCAGCGGGAGACACCGGGGAGCTGTTTTTT. This codes for CSVVRRDWGPAGDTGELFF.

This clonotype was counted at least ten times. This chain joins TRBV7-8 and TRBJ2-7; D possibly corresponds to TRBD1 (5 bases). This CDR3 is 12 amino acids long. Trimming took off 5 bases at V and 6 bases at J, with 11 bases between the two ends. The germline CDR1 and CDR2 sequences are SGHVS and FQNEAQ. The CDR3 here is CASSPGRGEQYF. The CDR3 coding sequence is TGTGCCAGCAGCCCAGGGCGCGGCGAGCAGTACTTC.

The sample holds a few counts of this clonotype. This could be a read error, since a much larger clone is one nucleotide away. This is likely a read error, given that the CDR3 carries no conserved phenylalanine or tryptophan at its end. The chain is built from TRBV5-6 and TRBJ1-5, with D possibly being TRBD1 (6 bases). V lost 0 bases and J 7 bases, leaving 11 bases between the germline ends. CDR3 size: 14 residues. Germline V gene data show CDR1 as SGHDT and CDR2 as YYEEEE. The CDR3 sequence is CASSLGDIHQPQHL. For the CDR3, the DNA is TGTGCCAGCAGCTTGGGGGACATTCACCAGCCCCAGCATCTT.

Note on this clonotype: One base away lies a much larger clone, so this may be a sequencing read error. Since no conserved phenylalanine or tryptophan closes the CDR3, a read error is the likely cause. The rearrangement joins TRBV7-9 to TRBJ2-2, with D hard to call. The CDR3 is 15 amino acids. V was pared by 5 bases and J by 0 bases, with 10 bases between. Germline CDR1 is SEHNR and CDR2 is FQNEAQ (reference sequence). CDR3 in DNA: TGTGCCAGCAGCATAACGGCGGCGAACACCGGGGAGCTGTTTCTT. Residues: CASSITAANTGELFL.

This clonotype has at least ten counts. CDR3 nucleotides: TGCGCCAGCAGCTTAAACCGGGACTATCCTCCGGGGGAGACCCAGTACTTC. Its protein product is CASSLNRDYPPGETQYF. The chain links TRBV5-1 to TRBJ2-5; 7 bases line up with TRBD2. Germline V gene sequence: CDR1 SGHRS, CDR2 YFSETQ. V shed 2 bases, J shed 5 bases, and the junction held 15 bases outside the gene matches. The CDR3 is made up of 17 amino acids.

Ten or more counts support this clonotype. The CDR3 is CASSQVSSPLHF. CDR3 nucleotide sequence: TGTGCCAGCAGCCAAGTCAGCTCACCCCTCCACTTT. The chain carries TRBV3-1 and TRBJ1-6, with unresolved D. Trimming removed 1 base from V and 10 bases from J, with 5 bases in between. The CDR3 runs 12 residues. Germline CDR1 and CDR2: LGHDT and YNNKEL (reference sequence).

Many counts were recorded for this clonotype. This rearrangement joins TRBV13 to TRBJ2-7; the match to TRBD2 covers 9 bases. The J segment lost 4 bases and the V segment lost 3 bases, leaving 4 bases of the junction unmatched. CDR3 length equals 14 residues. The germline V gene encodes CDR1 PRHDT and CDR2 FYEKMQ (reference sequence). This chain's CDR3 is CASSLRTSVYEQYF. In DNA form, the CDR3 reads TGTGCCAGCAGCTTGAGGACTAGCGTATACGAGCAGTACTTC.

The chain joins TRBV5-5 to TRBJ1-4; 9 nucleotides line up with TRBD1. V lost 3 bases and J lost 8; bases outside the gene matches: 2. CDR3 length: 13 amino acids. Germline assignment: CDR1 SGHKS and CDR2 YYEKEE (reference sequence). The CDR3, as DNA: TGTGCCAGCAGCTCGGGACAGGGCGAAAAACTGTTTTTT. It codes for CASSSGQGEKLFF.

The CDR3 region has the DNA TGCAGTGCTAGATCCCTCTTGGAAGCTGACCCTAGCATTCAGTACTTC. Residues: CSARSLLEADPSIQYF. The J gene is TRBJ2-4, the V gene TRBV20-1; D is unclear. V lost 2 bases to trimming and J lost 9 bases, with 23 bases between them. The CDR3 consists of 16 residues. In germline, CDR1 is DFQATT, CDR2 SNEGSKA (reference sequence).

This clonotype showed up many times. This sequence joins TRBV5-4 and TRBJ2-1; 11 nucleotides match TRBD2. The CDR3 spans 16 residues. V shed 4 bases and J 12 bases; nucleotides not matched to a gene: 15. CDR1 and CDR2 (germline): SGHNT, YYREEE (reference sequence). CDR3 bases: TGTGCCAGCAGCAGAGGACCGGGACTAGCGGCTCCGGGGCAGTTCTTC. This codes for CASSRGPGLAAPGQFF.

A remark on this clonotype: A read error is possible here, since a much larger clone lies one base away. The J gene is TRBJ1-5, the V gene TRBV7-6; tentatively, D is TRBD1 (6 bases). This CDR3 spans 14 amino acids. Germline loops: CDR1 SGHVS, CDR2 FNYEAQ. CDR3 amino acids: CASGLTGQNQPQHF. The CDR3 DNA reads as TGTGCCAGCGGCTTAACAGGACAGAATCAGCCCCAGCATTTT. Drawing the rest from reference TRBV7-6 and TRBJ1-5, the complete variable domain is GAGVSQSPRYKVTKRGQDVALRCDPISGHVSLYWYRQALGQGPEFLTYFNYEAQQDKSGLPNDRFSAERPEGSISTLTIQRTEQRDSAMYRCASGLTGQNQPQHFGDGTRLSIL.

The chain employs TRBV6-5 and TRBJ2-1; no clear D. This CDR3 is 13 amino acids long. Trimming removed 5 bases from V and 3 bases from J, with 8 bases in between. Germline lookup yields CDR1 MNHEY and CDR2 SVGAGI. The CDR3 DNA sequence: TGTGCCAGCAGTACCGAGGACTACAATGAGCAGTTCTTC. Translated: CASSTEDYNEQFF.

The chain has TRBV7-9 and TRBJ2-5; 10 positions agree with TRBD2. This CDR3 region has 17 residues. Germline-derived CDR1 and CDR2 are SEHNR and FQNEAQ (reference sequence). Germline trimming cut 4 bases from V and 2 bases from J; bases unmatched to any gene: 10. CDR3 nucleotides: TGTGCCAGCAGCTCCAGGGCTAGCGGGAGCGCGCAAGAGACCCAGTACTTC. Protein product: CASSSRASGSAQETQYF.

The genes are TRBV29-1 and TRBJ2-5; 9 bases fit TRBD2. The CDR3 extends over 10 amino acids. V lost 7 bases and J lost 8; bases outside the gene matches: 2. Germline assignment: CDR1 SQVTM and CDR2 ANQGSEA. CDR3 amino acids: CSGGRDTQYF. In nucleotides, the CDR3 is TGCAGCGGCGGGAGGGATACCCAGTACTTC.

This clonotype was recorded once. This chain joins TRBV9 and TRBJ1-4; a weak D match, TRBD1 (5 bases). CDR3 size: 15 residues. Trimming pared 0 bases from V and 10 bases from J, leaving 16 bases between. From germline, CDR1 is SGDLS and CDR2 YYNGEE. The CDR3 loop reads CASSVGGTEKGKLFF. The CDR3, as DNA: TGTGCCAGCAGCGTAGGGGGGACCGAGAAGGGAAAACTGTTTTTT.

In its sample, this clonotype was seen many times. The rearrangement uses TRBV9 and TRBJ1-4, with a possible D match to TRBD1 (5 bases). V lost 0 bases to trimming and J lost 8 bases, with 14 bases between them. The CDR3 runs to 15 residues. Germline lookup yields CDR1 SGDLS and CDR2 YYNGEE. The CDR3: CASSVGGQIGEKLFF. CDR3 sequence (DNA): TGTGCCAGCAGCGTAGGGGGCCAGATCGGAGAAAAACTGTTTTTT.

This clonotype was counted ten times or more. The J gene is TRBJ2-1, the V gene TRBV30; D is possibly TRBD2 (6 bases). V was shortened by 0 bases and J by 0 bases, with 12 bases between the two germline ends. Germline loops: CDR1 GTSNPN, CDR2 SVGIG (reference sequence). The CDR3 contains 16 residues. CDR3 sequence (DNA): TGTGCCTGGAGTGTACGGATCGGGAGCTCCTACAATGAGCAGTTCTTC. It codes for CAWSVRIGSSYNEQFF.

This clonotype was counted at least ten times. The chain links TRBV29-1 to TRBJ2-7; tentative D call: TRBD2 (5 bases). Germline V CDR1 and CDR2: SQVTM, ANQGSEA. The V gene lost 4 bases and the J gene lost 3 bases, with 10 bases spanning the gap. The CDR3 covers 12 residues. The CDR3 region has the DNA TGCAGCGTTGGCCCTCGGGACTACGAGCAGTACTTC. It is translated as CSVGPRDYEQYF.